The TCR beta chain described here comes from a study of CD8+ T cells in alopecia areata. As for the study in general: At a dose of 5 to 10 mg twice daily, oral tofacitinib was given to treated patients. Patients in the study were on tofacitinib for 6 to 18 months, then off it for 6 months. Study-wide points: Many expanded lesional clones persisted in scalp and blood during tofacitinib. Scalp samples also yield sequences from resident alphabeta T cells of normal skin.

Treatment defined: oral pan-JAK inhibitor, 5-10 mg twice daily. Extraction and reverse transcription of RNA yielded cDNA as the sequencing template. Clones were read by immunoSEQ multiplex PCR, and TCRdb kept only the in-frame ones, dropping some. The table lists 250,000 to 300,000 clones, nearly 60% of them singletons. A word on this clone: The antigen is undetermined.

CDR3 length: 16 amino acids. The V gene end was trimmed by 6 bases and the J gene end by 1 base; junction bases not matched to a gene: 9. Germline V gene sequence: CDR1 MGHRA, CDR2 YSYEKL. The sample was CD4+ T cells sorted from blood, taken at week 24, from a patient treated with tofacitinib. The receptor comes from a human donor with alopecia areata. This chain joins TRBV4-1 and TRBJ1-3; 7 bases match TRBD1. The CDR3 reads CASRRNPTGSGNTIYF. CDR3 DNA sequence: TGCGCCAGCAGACGAAATCCGACAGGGTCTGGAAACACCATATATTTT.